This is a list of T cell receptor beta chains from one sample in a study of OX40 agonist ivuxolimab in advanced cancers. The table came from immunoSEQ multiplex PCR; TCRdb's copy has only in-frame clones and leaves some out. The sample contains around 110,000 clones, 80% to 95% of which appear only once. This sample comprised CD4+ or CD8+ T cells sorted from blood, obtained in a trial of the OX40 agonist ivuxolimab. These receptors were collected from an adult with an advanced solid tumor such as melanoma, head and neck, liver or kidney cancer. CDR3s include the opening cysteine and the closing phenylalanine or tryptophan. D genes are given only for firm matches. Some rows have no size entry. The others give once, few or many, or a class for an expanded clone.

D gene: TRBD2
J gene: TRBJ2-2
clone size: -
V gene: TRBV5-1
CDR3 protein: CASRGLSNTGELFF
CDR3 DNA: TGCGCCAGCAGGGGACTATCGAACACCGGGGAGCTGTTTTTT

D gene: -
J gene: TRBJ1-1
clone size: -
V gene: TRBV5-5
CDR3 protein: CASSLGHLNTEAFF
CDR3 DNA: TGTGCCAGCAGCTTGGGACACCTGAACACTGAAGCTTTCTTT

D gene: TRBD2
J gene: TRBJ2-7
clone size: -
V gene: TRBV5-1
CDR3 protein: CASSLESGRLYEQYF
CDR3 DNA: TGCGCCAGCAGCTTGGAGAGCGGGAGACTTTACGAGCAGTACTTC

D gene: TRBD1
J gene: TRBJ1-2
clone size: -
V gene: TRBV11-2
CDR3 protein: CASSRAPGQGHDYGYTF
CDR3 DNA: TGTGCCAGCAGCCGGGCGCCGGGACAGGGACATGACTATGGCTACACCTTC

D gene: TRBD1
J gene: TRBJ2-5
clone size: -
V gene: TRBV5-1
CDR3 protein: CASSLGTGVQETQYF
CDR3 DNA: TGCGCCAGCAGCTTGGGTACAGGGGTGCAAGAGACCCAGTACTTC

D gene: -
J gene: TRBJ2-3
clone size: once
V gene: TRBV5-5
CDR3 protein: CASSLSRDTQYF
CDR3 DNA: TGTGCCAGCAGCTTGTCGAGGGATACGCAGTATTTT

D gene: -
J gene: TRBJ1-5
clone size: few
V gene: TRBV28
CDR3 protein: CASAKDTQYSNQPQHF
CDR3 DNA: TGTGCCAGCGCCAAGGACACACAATATAGCAATCAGCCCCAGCATTTT

D gene: -
J gene: TRBJ1-4
clone size: -
V gene: TRBV27
CDR3 protein: CASRTRPSRDEKLFF
CDR3 DNA: TGTGCCAGCAGAACCCGACCTTCTCGGGATGAAAAACTGTTTTTT

D gene: -
J gene: TRBJ1-2
clone size: -
V gene: TRBV7-9
CDR3 protein: CASTSFAGGGYTF
CDR3 DNA: TGTGCCAGCACCTCTTTTGCGGGCGGCGGCTACACCTTC

D gene: -
J gene: TRBJ2-7
clone size: -
V gene: TRBV6-5
CDR3 protein: CASSYVFLSEYEQYF
CDR3 DNA: TGTGCCAGCAGTTACGTATTTCTGTCAGAATACGAGCAGTACTTC

D gene: -
J gene: TRBJ1-2
clone size: -
V gene: TRBV9
CDR3 protein: CASSVGGQGYGYGYTF
CDR3 DNA: TGTGCCAGCAGCGTAGGAGGCCAGGGGTACGGCTATGGCTACACCTTC

D gene: -
J gene: TRBJ2-5
clone size: -
V gene: TRBV19
CDR3 protein: CASSSQDSGWTQYF
CDR3 DNA: TGTGCCAGTAGTTCTCAGGACTCTGGTTGGACCCAGTACTTC

D gene: -
J gene: TRBJ1-1
clone size: -
V gene: TRBV7-8
CDR3 protein: CASSLTQQGTAEAFF
CDR3 DNA: TGTGCCAGCAGCTTAACCCAACAGGGTACCGCTGAAGCTTTCTTT

D gene: -
J gene: TRBJ1-5
clone size: -
V gene: TRBV19
CDR3 protein: CASSSPGLSNQPQHF
CDR3 DNA: TGTGCCAGTAGTAGCCCTGGACTGAGCAATCAGCCCCAGCATTTT

D gene: -
J gene: TRBJ2-3
clone size: -
V gene: TRBV7-2
CDR3 protein: CASSLVAGGADTQYF
CDR3 DNA: TGTGCCAGCAGCTTAGTCGCGGGTGGGGCAGATACGCAGTATTTT

D gene: -
J gene: TRBJ1-2
clone size: -
V gene: TRBV5-4
CDR3 protein: CASSRRSGDGGYTF
CDR3 DNA: TGTGCCAGCAGCCGGAGAAGCGGGGATGGGGGCTACACCTTC